Listed below are T cell receptor beta chains from one sample, sequenced in a study of T-cell memory formation after mild COVID-19. TCRdb independently ran MiXCR on the 5' RACE reads; one entry per CDR3 protein. The sample includes 25,000 to 35,000 distinct CDR3 sequences, 12% of them seen just once. Specimen: PBMCs or a T cell subset sorted from them (not recorded which). These receptors all come from an adult woman who had mild COVID-19 (a few samples of this study predate the infection). Cell type and time point are not known. Both conserved end residues are part of each CDR3. Fields, in order: J gene, V gene, D gene, CDR3 protein. D genes are given only for firm matches.

J: TRBJ2-4
V: TRBV7-3
D: TRBD1
CDR3: CASSPNRGQGGLAKNIQYF

J: TRBJ2-7
V: TRBV4-1
D: .
CDR3: CASSQSGYEQYF

J: TRBJ2-3
V: TRBV29-1
D: TRBD2
CDR3: CSALAGDGVTQYF

J: TRBJ1-3
V: TRBV6-5
D: .
CDR3: CASRALGGALSSGNTIYF

J: TRBJ2-1
V: TRBV7-3
D: TRBD2
CDR3: CASSQTGGSYNEQFF

J: TRBJ1-5
V: TRBV6-2/TRBV6-3
D: .
CDR3: CASSVGGYQPQHF

J: TRBJ2-7
V: TRBV29-1
D: .
CDR3: CSVECPGPYEQYF

J: TRBJ2-5
V: TRBV18
D: .
CDR3: CASSPRRQETQYF

J: TRBJ2-7
V: TRBV7-6
D: .
CDR3: CATQTKEGYEQYF

J: TRBJ2-7
V: TRBV6-6
D: TRBD1
CDR3: CASSYRKGTGHYEQYF

J: TRBJ2-5
V: TRBV30
D: .
CDR3: CAWSVWETQYF

J: TRBJ2-1
V: TRBV18
D: TRBD2
CDR3: CASSRRDSGSFYEQFF

J: TRBJ2-3
V: TRBV7-2
D: .
CDR3: CASSLILTDTQYF

J: TRBJ2-3
V: TRBV18
D: .
CDR3: CASSRSGNGKTRQYF

J: TRBJ2-3
V: TRBV3-1
D: .
CDR3: CASSQDLGRDTQYF

J: TRBJ2-7
V: TRBV28
D: .
CDR3: CASSLRPGGAGEQYF

J: TRBJ2-3
V: TRBV5-1
D: TRBD2
CDR3: CASREGLAGDTQYF

J: TRBJ1-3
V: TRBV10-3
D: TRBD1
CDR3: CAISRTGGPGNTIYF

J: TRBJ2-1
V: TRBV6-2/TRBV6-3
D: .
CDR3: CATAIRGNEQFF

J: TRBJ2-4
V: TRBV10-3
D: TRBD1
CDR3: CAISERGNTGDKGIQYF

J: TRBJ1-2
V: TRBV12-3/TRBV12-4
D: TRBD1
CDR3: CASILWGTGYGYTF

J: TRBJ2-2
V: TRBV7-7
D: TRBD2
CDR3: CASRTSGNTGELFF

J: TRBJ2-1
V: TRBV15
D: .
CDR3: CATSRDTDSYNERFF

J: TRBJ1-1
V: TRBV3-1
D: TRBD1
CDR3: CASSPLGQGGTEAFF

J: TRBJ1-1
V: TRBV20-1
D: TRBD1
CDR3: CSASPRTGGRTEAFF

J: TRBJ1-2
V: TRBV18
D: .
CDR3: CASSRQYGYTF

J: TRBJ2-1
V: TRBV2
D: .
CDR3: CASSARQGGSSYNEQFF

J: TRBJ2-3
V: TRBV24-1
D: .
CDR3: CATSDFRDTQYF

J: TRBJ1-4
V: TRBV29-1
D: .
CDR3: CSVEEVGEKLFF

J: TRBJ2-1
V: TRBV19
D: TRBD2
CDR3: CASSNLAGDASYNEQFF

J: TRBJ2-7
V: TRBV6-1
D: TRBD2
CDR3: CASTPGTSGGLTYEQYF

J: TRBJ1-2
V: TRBV6-5
D: TRBD1
CDR3: CASSYSTAGGSYGYTF

J: TRBJ1-2
V: TRBV3-1
D: .
CDR3: CASSQGGQGRGGYTF

J: TRBJ2-5
V: TRBV19
D: TRBD1
CDR3: CASSIPLTGKQETQYF

J: TRBJ1-2
V: TRBV6-1
D: .
CDR3: CASSEGTPNYGYTF

J: TRBJ2-6
V: TRBV21-1
D: .
CDR3: CASRPRRRTGYPGANVLTF

J: TRBJ2-2
V: TRBV5-1
D: .
CDR3: CASSLFGGANTGELFF

J: TRBJ2-3
V: TRBV12-3/TRBV12-4
D: TRBD2
CDR3: CASSSRGGPPDRQYF

J: TRBJ1-1
V: TRBV5-6
D: TRBD1
CDR3: CASSRDRVNTEAFF

J: TRBJ1-6
V: TRBV2
D: .
CDR3: CASSPQGQYNSPLHF

J: TRBJ1-1
V: TRBV6-2/TRBV6-3
D: TRBD1
CDR3: CASRDRQGAITEAFF

J: TRBJ2-5
V: TRBV5-1
D: TRBD2
CDR3: CASSAAGVLQETQYF